The 16 T cell receptor beta chains given below trace back to one sample, sequenced in a study of monozygotic twins with inflammatory bowel disease. TCRdb reworked the 5' RACE reads into one entry per CDR3 protein, no DNA. The sample has a few hundred thousand distinct CDR3 sequences. The sample consisted of blood. Receptors were obtained from a human donor with ulcerative colitis or Crohn's disease, or a healthy co-twin of an affected twin (not recorded which).

J is TRBJ2-4 and V is TRBV9; TCRdb proposes TRBD2, but this gene call is untestable without DNA. The V gene's germline CDR1 is SGDLS and CDR2 YYNGEE. This CDR3 comprises 16 residues. CDR3: CASSVGIGEAMHIQYF.

The chain combines TRBV4-1 with TRBJ1-4; TCRdb reports TRBD1, a call that lacks DNA to check it against. CDR3 length: 16 residues. From germline, CDR1 is MGHRA and CDR2 YSYEKL. CDR3 in amino acids: CASSQDWTGEDEKLFF.

The V gene is TRBV7-2, the J gene TRBJ1-1; with no DNA, the TCRdb D assignment of TRBD1 cannot be verified. Per germline, CDR1 SGHTA and CDR2 FQGNSA. The CDR3 spans 15 residues. CDR3 in amino acids: CASSPDRAGNTEAFF. The full variable domain, completed using reference TRBV7-2 and TRBJ1-1, is GAGVSQSPSNKVTEKGKDVELRCDPISGHTALYWYRQSLGQGLEFLIYFQGNSAPDKSGLPSDRFSAERTGGSVSTLTIQRTQQEDSAVYLCASSPDRAGNTEAFFGQGTRLTVV.

The chain carries TRBV28 and TRBJ1-1; TCRdb proposes TRBD1, but this gene call is untestable without DNA. This CDR3 region has 14 residues. Germline assignment: CDR1 MDHEN and CDR2 SYDVKM. CDR3 in amino acids: CASSLRPRDAEAFF.

The CDR3 loop is CASSHAWGASYEQYF. This rearrangement joins TRBV12-3 or TRBV12-4 to TRBJ2-7; TCRdb proposes TRBD1, but this gene call is untestable without DNA. This CDR3 region has 15 residues.

This rearrangement joins TRBV30 to TRBJ1-1. CDR3 length: 11 residues. Germline loops: CDR1 GTSNPN, CDR2 SVGIG (reference sequence). CDR3 in amino acids: CACSGGTEAFF.

The V gene is TRBV7-3, the J gene TRBJ2-3; checking the TCRdb D call of TRBD2 is not possible without DNA. Germline V CDR1 and CDR2: SGHTA, FQGTGA. This CDR3 has 15 residues. CDR3 sequence: CASSLEGLGTDTQYF.

The chain combines TRBV24-1 with TRBJ2-3; TCRdb returns TRBD1, unconfirmable since there is no DNA. The CDR3 has 15 amino acids. Germline values: CDR1 KGHDR, CDR2 SFDVKD. The CDR3 spells CATSDFPTAADTQYF.

V usage is TRBV7-6 and J usage is TRBJ2-1; there is no DNA to check the TCRdb D call of TRBD1. The CDR3 is made up of 16 amino acids. Germline-derived CDR1 and CDR2 are SGHVS and FNYEAQ. CDR3 region: CASSLEGARVVNEQFF. The whole variable domain, remainder taken from reference TRBV7-6 and TRBJ2-1, is GAGVSQSPRYKVTKRGQDVALRCDPISGHVSLYWYRQALGQGPEFLTYFNYEAQQDKSGLPNDRFSAERPEGSISTLTIQRTEQRDSAMYRCASSLEGARVVNEQFFGPGTRLTVL.

The chain uses TRBV7-2 and TRBJ2-7; there is no DNA to check the TCRdb D call of TRBD1. The CDR3 consists of 15 residues. Per the germline V gene, CDR1 is SGHTA and CDR2 is FQGNSA. The chain's CDR3 is CASSFGQGAFYEQYF.

This chain connects TRBV28 to TRBJ1-2; TCRdb proposes TRBD1, but this gene call is untestable without DNA. CDR3 size: 13 residues. Looked up from germline, CDR1 is MDHEN and CDR2 is SYDVKM. The CDR3: CASRPGRVYGYTF.

V is TRBV20-1 and J is TRBJ2-7; TCRdb indicates TRBD1, and absent DNA this call remains unverified. Germline CDR1 DFQATT, CDR2 SNEGSKA (reference sequence). The CDR3 consists of 11 residues. CDR3 sequence: CSARDLGGLYF.

V and J are TRBV5-8 and TRBJ2-3. The germline V gene has CDR1 SGHTS and CDR2 YDEGEE. This CDR3 comprises 16 residues. This chain's CDR3 is CASSLGFGGITDTQYF.

The chain links TRBV6-1 to TRBJ1-6; TCRdb lists TRBD1, though no DNA is available to test this call. Germline values: CDR1 MNHNS, CDR2 SASEGT. The CDR3 consists of 15 residues. This CDR3 is CASSPMTGRNSPLHF.

The chain carries TRBV7-9 and TRBJ1-3; TCRdb's D call, TRBD1, is unchecked because there is no DNA. The germline V gene encodes CDR1 SEHNR and CDR2 FQNEAQ (reference sequence). CDR3 length: 15 residues. CDR3 residues: CASSFTGNTGNTIYF. Full variable domain (remainder filled in from reference TRBV7-9 and TRBJ1-3): DTGVSQNPRHKITKRGQNVTFRCDPISEHNRLYWYRQTLGQGPEFLTYFQNEAQLEKSRLLSDRFSAERPKGSFSTLEIQRTEQGDSAMYLCASSFTGNTGNTIYFGEGSWLTVV.

This chain's CDR3 is CASSLWTGASYEQYF. The chain joins TRBV5-1 to TRBJ2-7; TCRdb's D call of TRBD1 is untestable without DNA. Germline V gives CDR1 SGHRS, CDR2 YFSETQ. The CDR3 is 15 amino acids.